A selection of T cell receptor beta chains follows, all from one sample in a study of blood T cell repertoires in COVID-19. Sequencing was performed with immunoSEQ multiplex PCR; in TCRdb, only in-frame clones are kept and a portion is missing. The profile shows fewer than 150,000 clones, about 90% of them singletons. Source material: peripheral blood. Every receptor here comes from a man over 45 with active or convalescent COVID-19. The CDR3 runs from the conserved cysteine through the conserved F or W. The D gene is left open where the match is weak. Size values are once, few and many counts, or a class for expanded clones, and some rows have none.

J: TRBJ2-6; length: 20; V: TRBV4-3; size: NA; D: TRBD2; DNA: TGCGCCAGCAGCCAAGATCCCCCGACTAGCGGGAGGGCTGGGGCCAACGTCCTGACTTTC; CDR3: CASSQDPPTSGRAGANVLTF
J: TRBJ1-2; length: 14; V: TRBV18; size: NA; D: NA; DNA: TGTGCCAGCTCACCAAAGCAGGCAGGGGATGGCTACACCTTC; CDR3: CASSPKQAGDGYTF
J: TRBJ2-1; length: 11; V: TRBV3-1/TRBV3-2; size: NA; D: NA; DNA: TGTGCCAGCGGGCAAACCCATGAGCAGTTCTTC; CDR3: CASGQTHEQFF
J: TRBJ2-7; length: 12; V: TRBV28; size: few; D: NA; DNA: TGTGCCAGCAGTGATACGAGGTACGAGCAGTACTTC; CDR3: CASSDTRYEQYF
J: TRBJ2-7; length: 16; V: TRBV11-1; size: NA; D: TRBD1; DNA: TGTGCCAGCAGCTTAGAAGTAGGGACAGTCTCCGGCGAGCAGTACTTC; CDR3: CASSLEVGTVSGEQYF
J: TRBJ2-5; length: 14; V: TRBV9; size: NA; D: NA; DNA: TGTGCCAGCAGCGTTTCCGCCAGTCAAGAGACCCAGTACTTC; CDR3: CASSVSASQETQYF
J: TRBJ1-3; length: 16; V: TRBV4-2; size: NA; D: NA; DNA: TGTGCCAGCAGCCAAGCCTCCCTTTTCCGGGGAAACACCATATATTTT; CDR3: CASSQASLFRGNTIYF
J: TRBJ2-1; length: 13; V: TRBV13; size: once; D: NA; DNA: TGTGCCAGCAGCCAAGAAAATTCCAGTGAGCAGTTCTTC; CDR3: CASSQENSSEQFF
J: TRBJ2-2; length: 16; V: TRBV27; size: few; D: NA; DNA: TGTGCCAGCAGTCCACGGGGAACCTCAAACACCGGGGAGCTGTTTTTT; CDR3: CASSPRGTSNTGELFF
J: TRBJ1-3; length: 18; V: TRBV10-3; size: NA; D: NA; DNA: TGTGCCATTCGGCGGGACGCTGTAATGGGCCCTTCGGGAAACACCATATATTTT; CDR3: CAIRRDAVMGPSGNTIYF
J: TRBJ2-3; length: 15; V: TRBV5-6; size: NA; D: NA; DNA: TGTGCCAGCAGCTTGGGTTGGCTAGCGTTGGATACGCAGTATTTT; CDR3: CASSLGWLALDTQYF
J: TRBJ1-5; length: 12; V: TRBV19; size: NA; D: NA; DNA: TGTGCCAGTAGTATCATCAATCAGCCCCAGCATTTT; CDR3: CASSIINQPQHF
J: TRBJ1-1; length: 14; V: TRBV7-8; size: NA; D: NA; DNA: TGTGCCAGCAGCGCGAGGGAGGGGTGGACTGAAGCTTTCTTT; CDR3: CASSAREGWTEAFF
J: TRBJ2-3; length: 18; V: TRBV18; size: NA; D: NA; DNA: TGTGCCAGCTCACCATCGACAGATCTTTCGAGATGGGCAGATACGCAGTATTTT; CDR3: CASSPSTDLSRWADTQYF
J: TRBJ2-4; length: 17; V: TRBV18; size: few; D: NA; DNA: TGTGCCAGCTCCTTTCAGGGGCCGTTTATAGCCAAAAACATTCAGTACTTC; CDR3: CASSFQGPFIAKNIQYF
J: TRBJ2-7; length: 14; V: TRBV19; size: once; D: NA; DNA: TGTGCCAGTAGCCCCCTCAGGAACTCCTACGAGCAGTACTTC; CDR3: CASSPLRNSYEQYF
J: TRBJ2-7; length: 15; V: TRBV6-2/TRBV6-3; size: NA; D: NA; DNA: TGTGCCAGCAGTCCCCCCGGTCGGAGCTCCTACGAGCAGTACTTC; CDR3: CASSPPGRSSYEQYF
J: TRBJ1-5; length: 15; V: TRBV28; size: NA; D: NA; DNA: TGTGCCAGCACCACTTGGCGGGGATTAAATCAGCCCCAGCATTTT; CDR3: CASTTWRGLNQPQHF
J: TRBJ1-1; length: 13; V: TRBV29-1; size: NA; D: NA; DNA: TGCAGCGTTGAACGTCAGTCCCCCCCTGAAGCTTTCTTT; CDR3: CSVERQSPPEAFF
J: TRBJ1-6; length: 16; V: TRBV6-5; size: NA; D: TRBD1; DNA: TGTGCCAGCAGTTACTCGACAGGGAGGAATAATTCACCCCTCCACTTT; CDR3: CASSYSTGRNNSPLHF
J: TRBJ2-3; length: 17; V: TRBV6-2/TRBV6-3; size: NA; D: TRBD2; DNA: TGTGCCAGCAGTTACTCGAGGAGTAGCGGGAGTACAGATACGCAGTATTTT; CDR3: CASSYSRSSGSTDTQYF
J: TRBJ1-6; length: 16; V: TRBV19; size: NA; D: TRBD1; DNA: TGTGCCAGTAGAGCCCCGGGACAGGGGAGGAATTCACCCCTCCACTTT; CDR3: CASRAPGQGRNSPLHF
J: TRBJ2-7; length: 15; V: TRBV5-1; size: NA; D: TRBD2; DNA: TGCGCCAGCAGCTTGGAACCGGGACTAGCGGGAGAGCAGTACTTC; CDR3: CASSLEPGLAGEQYF
J: TRBJ2-7; length: 14; V: TRBV4-3; size: NA; D: NA; DNA: TGCGCCAGCAGCCAAAATTATCGCGACTACGAGCAGTACTTC; CDR3: CASSQNYRDYEQYF
J: TRBJ2-1; length: 13; V: TRBV30; size: once; D: NA; DNA: TGTGCCTGGAGTGGACAGTTCTACAATGAGCAGTTCTTC; CDR3: CAWSGQFYNEQFF
J: TRBJ1-4; length: 16; V: TRBV4-2; size: NA; D: NA; DNA: TGTGCCAGCAGCCAAGATCCCAGGGCAACTAATGAAAAACTGTTTTTT; CDR3: CASSQDPRATNEKLFF
J: TRBJ1-2; length: 13; V: TRBV19; size: NA; D: TRBD1; DNA: TGTGCCAGCGGGACAGGGGACGGTCTTGGCTACACCTTC; CDR3: CASGTGDGLGYTF
J: TRBJ2-5; length: 14; V: TRBV19; size: NA; D: NA; DNA: TGTGCCAGTAGTATAGGAGGGGGTTCGGAGACCCAGTACTTC; CDR3: CASSIGGGSETQYF
J: TRBJ1-1; length: 15; V: TRBV24-1; size: NA; D: TRBD1; DNA: TGTGCCACCAGTGAAGGCCGGACAGGCAGGACTGAAGCTTTCTTT; CDR3: CATSEGRTGRTEAFF
J: TRBJ1-2; length: 14; V: TRBV6-2/TRBV6-3; size: NA; D: TRBD1; DNA: TGTGCCAGCAGTTTGTCCGGGACAGTAGCCGGCTACACCTTC; CDR3: CASSLSGTVAGYTF
J: TRBJ2-2; length: 15; V: TRBV7-6; size: NA; D: NA; DNA: TGTGCCAGCAGCCGAGGAGGGCCGAACACCGGGGAGCTGTTTTTT; CDR3: CASSRGGPNTGELFF
J: TRBJ1-2; length: 14; V: TRBV27; size: NA; D: TRBD1; DNA: TGTGCCAGCAGTCTAGACAGGGGAGGTTGGGGCTACACCTTC; CDR3: CASSLDRGGWGYTF
J: TRBJ1-1; length: 13; V: TRBV28; size: NA; D: NA; DNA: TGTGCCAGCAGTGCAGGGAGGGGGACTGAAGCTTTCTTT; CDR3: CASSAGRGTEAFF
J: TRBJ1-5; length: 15; V: TRBV27; size: few; D: NA; DNA: TGTGCCAGCAGTACCCTACAGGGTGGCAATCAGCCCCAGCATTTT; CDR3: CASSTLQGGNQPQHF
J: TRBJ2-6; length: 15; V: TRBV13; size: NA; D: NA; DNA: TGTGCCAGCAGCTTAGGACAGGCTGGGGCCAACGTCCTGACTTTC; CDR3: CASSLGQAGANVLTF
J: TRBJ2-3; length: 17; V: TRBV4-2; size: once; D: TRBD2; DNA: TGTGCCAGCAGCCAAGATAGGGCGGGAGGGCCTAAAGATACGCAGTATTTT; CDR3: CASSQDRAGGPKDTQYF
J: TRBJ2-1; length: 15; V: TRBV28; size: NA; D: NA; DNA: TGTGCCAGCCATCCCGCGGCTAGCTCCTACAATGAGCAGTTCTTC; CDR3: CASHPAASSYNEQFF
J: TRBJ1-4; length: 16; V: TRBV27; size: NA; D: NA; DNA: TGTGCCAGCAGCCCTTCCGGGTGGGAGATTAATGAAAAACTGTTTTTT; CDR3: CASSPSGWEINEKLFF
J: TRBJ1-2; length: 17; V: TRBV28; size: NA; D: NA; DNA: TGTGCCAGCAGTCTTACCGAGCGGTGGAATTCTAACTATGGCTACACCTTC; CDR3: CASSLTERWNSNYGYTF
J: TRBJ2-3; length: 14; V: TRBV24-1; size: few; D: NA; DNA: TGTGCCACCAGTGTAACGGGGAGCACAGATACGCAGTATTTT; CDR3: CATSVTGSTDTQYF
J: TRBJ2-3; length: 16; V: TRBV18; size: NA; D: NA; DNA: TGTGCCAGCTCACCCCCGCAGGGGCCCGTGCGAGCAACGCAGTATTTT; CDR3: CASSPPQGPVRATQYF
J: TRBJ1-6; length: 15; V: TRBV6-5; size: NA; D: TRBD1; DNA: TGTGCCAGCAGTTCACAGGCAGGGGGCAGGTCACCCCTCCACTTT; CDR3: CASSSQAGGRSPLHF
J: TRBJ1-6; length: 16; V: TRBV28; size: once; D: NA; DNA: TGTGCCAGCAGTTTATCCCCGACAGTTATAGGATCACCCCTCCACTTT; CDR3: CASSLSPTVIGSPLHF
J: TRBJ1-2; length: 16; V: TRBV5-4; size: NA; D: NA; DNA: TGTGCCAGCAGCCCCGGACAGACCGGTAGGAACTATGGCTACACCTTC; CDR3: CASSPGQTGRNYGYTF
J: TRBJ2-7; length: 14; V: TRBV3-1/TRBV3-2; size: NA; D: TRBD2; DNA: TGTGCCAGCAGCCGGGGACTAGCGGGAGTCGAGCAGTACTTC; CDR3: CASSRGLAGVEQYF
J: TRBJ1-6; length: 15; V: TRBV2; size: few; D: TRBD1; DNA: TGTGCCAGCATAAAATCCGGGACAGACAATTCACCCCTCCACTTT; CDR3: CASIKSGTDNSPLHF